This T cell receptor beta chain was captured in a study of control samples from healthy donors and cancer patients. Libraries were prepared by immunoSEQ multiplex PCR; TCRdb keeps only in-frame clonotypes and omits some of them. The profile covers some 71,000 clones, with over 75% appearing a single time and about 1.2% taken by the ten largest. Sequencing used PBMCs. This clonotype was obtained from a woman between 50 and 59 years old with colorectal cancer.

CDR3 coding DNA: TGTGCCAGCTCTTCCGTAGCGGGGGAAACCTACGAGCAGTACTTC. This gives the protein CASSSVAGETYEQYF. This chain connects TRBV6-5 to TRBJ2-7; TRBD2 agrees at 9 bases. CDR3 length equals 15 residues. V lost 8 bases and J lost 2; bases outside the gene matches: 10. CDR1 is MNHEY, CDR2 SVGAGI, per germline.